These 4 T cell receptor beta chains originate from one sample sequenced in a study of spatial heterogeneity in lung cancer. Time point meaning: sample taken at primary tumor resection. Without sorting, whole RNA was sequenced from tumor, nontumor lung or frozen PBMC. TCRdb called the 5' RACE reads again in MiXCR, with one record for every CDR3 protein. The sample contains some 100,000 distinct CDR3 sequences, around 9% of which appear only once. The material sequenced was PBMCs, taken at surgery. Receptors were obtained from a male donor with early-stage non-small cell lung cancer.

This clonotype was observed at least ten times. The chain is built from TRBV7-9 and TRBJ2-3, with 7 bases matching TRBD1. Trimming at V came to 4 bases and at J to 3 bases, leaving 1 base not matched to a gene. Germline CDR1 reads SEHNR; CDR2 reads FQNEAQ (reference sequence). The CDR3 consists of 13 residues. The CDR3 DNA sequence: TGTGCCAGCAGCTCGACAGGGACAGATACGCAGTATTTT. Protein: CASSSTGTDTQYF.

This chain connects TRBV28 to TRBJ2-1, with D possibly matching TRBD1 (6 bases). The V gene lost 6 bases and the J gene lost 3 bases, with 9 bases spanning the gap. The CDR3 runs 13 residues. CDR1 and CDR2 from the germline V gene are MDHEN and SYDVKM. The CDR3 coding sequence is TGTGCCAGCAGGGCCAGGGGCTACAATGAGCAGTTCTTC. Its translation is CASRARGYNEQFF.

Ten or more counts support this clonotype. The CDR3 nucleotides read TGCGCCAGCAGCTCCAGGGGTAGTGGAAACACCATATATTTT. Protein: CASSSRGSGNTIYF. This chain uses TRBV5-1 with TRBJ1-3; possible D gene TRBD1, 6 bases. V lost 3 bases and J 3 bases, leaving 10 bases between the germline ends. Germline loops: CDR1 SGHRS, CDR2 YFSETQ. CDR3 length: 14 residues.

As DNA, the CDR3 is TGTGCCATCAGCCGGGACAGGGGATCAGATACGCAGTATTTT. This gives the protein CAISRDRGSDTQYF. V and J are TRBV10-3 and TRBJ2-3; 10 nucleotides line up with TRBD1. The germline CDR1 and CDR2 sequences are ENHRY and SYGVKD. The CDR3 length is 14 residues. V lost 6 bases, J lost 4 bases, and 4 bases stayed unmatched.